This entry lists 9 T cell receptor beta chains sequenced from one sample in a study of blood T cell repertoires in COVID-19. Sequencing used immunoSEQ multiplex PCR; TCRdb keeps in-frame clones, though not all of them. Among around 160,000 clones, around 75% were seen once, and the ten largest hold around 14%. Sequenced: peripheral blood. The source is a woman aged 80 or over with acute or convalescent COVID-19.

CDR3 nucleotide sequence: TGTGCCAGCAGGGGGCAGGCGATTTTCTCTGGGGCCAACGTCCTGACTTTC. Encoded protein: CASRGQAIFSGANVLTF. The V and J genes are TRBV2 and TRBJ2-6; a possible D gene is TRBD1 (5 bases). The CDR3 runs 17 residues. Germline CDR1 is SNHLY and CDR2 is FYNNEI. V was pared by 6 bases and J by 0 bases, with 15 bases between.

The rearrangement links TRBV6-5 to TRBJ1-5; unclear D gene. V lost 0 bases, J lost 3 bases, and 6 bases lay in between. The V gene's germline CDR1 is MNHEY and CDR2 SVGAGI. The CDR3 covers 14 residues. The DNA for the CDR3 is TGTGCCAGCAGTTACTCGAGCGCCAATCAGCCCCAGCATTTT. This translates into CASSYSSANQPQHF.

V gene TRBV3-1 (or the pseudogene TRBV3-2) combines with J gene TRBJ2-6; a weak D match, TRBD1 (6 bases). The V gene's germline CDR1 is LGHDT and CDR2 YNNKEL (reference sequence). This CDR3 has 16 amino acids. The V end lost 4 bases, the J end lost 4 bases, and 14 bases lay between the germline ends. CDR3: CASSRIQGSGANVLTF. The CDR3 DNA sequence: TGTGCCAGCAGCCGGATTCAGGGGTCAGGGGCCAACGTCCTGACTTTC.

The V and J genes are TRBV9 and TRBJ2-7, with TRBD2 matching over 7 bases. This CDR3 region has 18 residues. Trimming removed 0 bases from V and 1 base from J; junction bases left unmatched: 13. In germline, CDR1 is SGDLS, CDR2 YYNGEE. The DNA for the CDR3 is TGTGCCAGCAGCGTAGGACCCTCTGGTCTAGCGGTTTCCTACGAGCAGTACTTC. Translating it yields CASSVGPSGLAVSYEQYF.

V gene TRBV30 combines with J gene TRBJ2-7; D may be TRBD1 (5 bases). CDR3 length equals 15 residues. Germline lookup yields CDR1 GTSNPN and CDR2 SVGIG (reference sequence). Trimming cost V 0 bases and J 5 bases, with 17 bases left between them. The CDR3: CAWSVGAGKLDEQYF. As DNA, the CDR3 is TGTGCCTGGAGTGTAGGGGCAGGGAAGCTGGACGAGCAGTACTTC. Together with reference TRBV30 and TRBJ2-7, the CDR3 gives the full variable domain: SQTIHQWPATLVQPVGSPLSLECTVEGTSNPNLYWYRQAAGRGLQLLFYSVGIGQISSEVPQNLSASRPQDRQFILSSKKLLLSDSGFYLCAWSVGAGKLDEQYFGPGTRLTVT.

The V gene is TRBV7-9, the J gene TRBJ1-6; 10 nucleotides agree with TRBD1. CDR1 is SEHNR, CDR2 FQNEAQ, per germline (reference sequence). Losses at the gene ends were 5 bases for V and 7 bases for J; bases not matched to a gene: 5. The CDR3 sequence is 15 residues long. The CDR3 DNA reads TGTGCCAGCAGCGCCGGGACAGGGGCCAATTCACCCCTCCACTTT. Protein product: CASSAGTGANSPLHF. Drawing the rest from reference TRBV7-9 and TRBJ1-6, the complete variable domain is DTGVSQNPRHKITKRGQNVTFRCDPISEHNRLYWYRQTLGQGPEFLTYFQNEAQLEKSRLLSDRFSAERPKGSFSTLEIQRTEQGDSAMYLCASSAGTGANSPLHFGNGTRLTVT.

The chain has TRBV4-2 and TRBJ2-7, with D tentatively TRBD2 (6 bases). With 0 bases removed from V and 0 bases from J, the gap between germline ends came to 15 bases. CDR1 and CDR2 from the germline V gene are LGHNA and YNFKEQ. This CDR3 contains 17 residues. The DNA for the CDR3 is TGTGCCAGCAGCCAAGAGGGGAGCGGGCGGGTCTCCTACGAGCAGTACTTC. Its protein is CASSQEGSGRVSYEQYF.

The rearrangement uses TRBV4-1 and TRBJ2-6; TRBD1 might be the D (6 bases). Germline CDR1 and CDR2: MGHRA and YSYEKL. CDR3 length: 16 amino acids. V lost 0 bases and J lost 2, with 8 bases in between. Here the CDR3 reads CASSQDTGPGANVLTF. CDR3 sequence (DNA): TGCGCCAGCAGCCAAGATACAGGGCCTGGGGCCAACGTCCTGACTTTC.

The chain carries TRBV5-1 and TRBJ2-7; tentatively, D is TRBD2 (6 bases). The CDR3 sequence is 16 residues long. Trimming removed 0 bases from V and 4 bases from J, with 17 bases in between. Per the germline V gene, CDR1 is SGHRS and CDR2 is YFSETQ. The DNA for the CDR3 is TGCGCCAGCAGCTTGGGGCCGGGACTGGGGACGTACGAGCAGTACTTC. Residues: CASSLGPGLGTYEQYF.